Presented here are 18 T cell receptor beta chains from one specimen sequenced in a study of OX40 agonist ivuxolimab in advanced cancers. Produced via immunoSEQ multiplex PCR; TCRdb's table is partial and in-frame only. The table records 55,000 to 70,000 clones, about 87% of them present only once. Sequenced here: CD4+ or CD8+ T cells sorted from blood, sampled in a trial of the OX40 agonist ivuxolimab. All receptors come from an adult with an advanced solid tumor such as melanoma, head and neck, liver or kidney cancer.

The chain uses TRBV19 and TRBJ2-2; 8 bases match TRBD2. This CDR3 region has 14 residues. V lost 7 bases, J lost 6 bases, and 7 bases stayed unmatched. Germline V gene lookup returns CDR1 LNHDA and CDR2 SQIVND (reference sequence). The CDR3 loop is CASIKRGLSGELFF. Written as DNA, the CDR3 is TGTGCCAGTATAAAGCGGGGGTTGTCCGGGGAGCTGTTTTTT.

This clone occurred once. The genes are TRBV6-5 and TRBJ1-4; D is possibly TRBD1 (5 bases). Trimming shortened V by 5 bases and J by 7 bases, and 8 bases separated the two germline ends. CDR1 and CDR2 from the germline V gene are MNHEY and SVGAGI. The CDR3 totals 12 residues. CDR3 nucleotides: TGTGCCAGCAGTCAGGGACGTGAAAAACTGTTTTTT. This encodes CASSQGREKLFF.

The genes are TRBV5-6 and TRBJ1-4; D unclear. Trimming stripped 4 bases from V and 6 bases from J, with 16 bases between. The CDR3 runs to 15 residues. Germline assignment: CDR1 SGHDT and CDR2 YYEEEE. The CDR3 sequence: CASSLRPESHEKLFF. CDR3 bases: TGTGCCAGCAGCCTTCGACCTGAATCGCATGAAAAACTGTTTTTT.

The chain employs TRBV7-9 and TRBJ1-3, with 9 bases lining up with TRBD1. J was trimmed by 11 bases and V by 1 base; bases with no gene match: 6. The CDR3 is 14 amino acids. From germline, CDR1 is SEHNR and CDR2 FQNEAQ (reference sequence). The CDR3 nucleotides read TGTGCCAGCAGCTTAGGACAGGGGGAAGGAGCCATATATTTT. Its translation is CASSLGQGEGAIYF.

This sequence joins TRBV6-1 and TRBJ2-5, with 7 positions matching TRBD1. The CDR3 has 13 residues. Per germline, CDR1 MNHNS and CDR2 SASEGT. Trimming removed 3 bases from V and 7 bases from J; junction bases left unmatched: 5. The CDR3 nucleotides read TGTGCCAGCAGTGATGGACAGGAAGGGACCCAGTACTTC. Translation gives CASSDGQEGTQYF.

The rearrangement uses TRBV20-1 and TRBJ2-5, with a tentative D call TRBD2 (6 bases). Germline CDR1 DFQATT, CDR2 SNEGSKA (reference sequence). Trimming removed 4 bases at V and 4 bases at J, with 7 bases between. The CDR3 loop spans 11 amino acids. Written as DNA, the CDR3 is TGCAGTGCTAAAGCGGGAGAGACCCAGTACTTC. It specifies CSAKAGETQYF.

V is TRBV13 and J is TRBJ1-3; weak D call: TRBD1 (5 bases). Trimming shortened V by 2 bases and J by 1 base, and 15 bases separated the two germline ends. CDR3 size: 17 residues. From germline, CDR1 is PRHDT and CDR2 FYEKMQ (reference sequence). The CDR3 DNA is TGTGCCAGCAGCTTATCTACGGGGCATGGGTCTGGAAACACCATATATTTT. Protein: CASSLSTGHGSGNTIYF.

The rearrangement uses TRBV11-2 and TRBJ1-2, with no clear D. The germline V gene has CDR1 SGHAT and CDR2 FQNNGV. This CDR3 spans 14 amino acids. The V and J ends lost 4 bases and 4 bases respectively, with 13 bases between them. CDR3 coding DNA: TGTGCCAGCAGCTCCTCCCGGGTCGTCTATGGCTACACCTTC. It is translated as CASSSSRVVYGYTF.

The J gene is TRBJ2-2, the V gene TRBV11-3, with TRBD1 identical over 7 bases. The CDR3 covers 16 residues. The J segment lost 2 bases and the V segment lost 6 bases, leaving 9 bases of the junction unmatched. CDR1 and CDR2 (germline): SGHNT, YENEEA. DNA of the CDR3: TGTGCCAGCAGTCCCGAAGGACAGGATAACACCGGGGAGCTGTTTTTT. Amino acid sequence: CASSPEGQDNTGELFF.

This chain links TRBV5-1 with TRBJ2-1, with TRBD2 matching 7 bases. V gave up 0 bases and J gave up 7 bases; unmatched junction bases: 4. There are 14 residues in the CDR3. Germline values: CDR1 SGHRS, CDR2 YFSETQ. CDR3 protein: CASSLVAGVNEQFF. The CDR3 bases are TGCGCCAGCAGCTTGGTTGCGGGGGTGAATGAGCAGTTCTTC. The full variable domain, with the rest looked up from reference TRBV5-1 and TRBJ2-1, is KAGVTQTPRYLIKTRGQQVTLSCSPISGHRSVSWYQQTPGQGLQFLFEYFSETQRNKGNFPGRFSGRQFSNSRSEMNVSTLELGDSALYLCASSLVAGVNEQFFGPGTRLTVL.

J is TRBJ1-1 and V is TRBV6-6; D gene ambiguous. The CDR3 covers 13 residues. Germline assignment: CDR1 MNHNY and CDR2 SVGAGI (reference sequence). V was trimmed by 8 bases and J by 1 base, leaving 11 bases between them. The CDR3 DNA reads TGTGCCAGCGGGATTTCAGGGAACACTGAAGCTTTCTTT. Amino acids: CASGISGNTEAFF.

This clone has just one count. The chain recombines TRBV7-9 with TRBJ1-5; 9 bases are shared with TRBD1. This CDR3 has 17 residues. J was trimmed by 0 bases and V by 5 bases; bases with no gene match: 8. The germline V gene encodes CDR1 SEHNR and CDR2 FQNEAQ (reference sequence). CDR3 sequence: CASSPDRGSSSNQPQHF. The CDR3 DNA sequence: TGTGCCAGCAGCCCTGACAGGGGGTCTTCTAGCAATCAGCCCCAGCATTTT. The full variable domain, rest sourced from reference TRBV7-9 and TRBJ1-5, is DTGVSQNPRHKITKRGQNVTFRCDPISEHNRLYWYRQTLGQGPEFLTYFQNEAQLEKSRLLSDRFSAERPKGSFSTLEIQRTEQGDSAMYLCASSPDRGSSSNQPQHFGDGTRLSIL.

The rearrangement joins TRBV7-8 to TRBJ1-2, with D possibly TRBD1 on 5 matching bases. This CDR3 has 18 residues. The germline V gene has CDR1 SGHVS and CDR2 FQNEAQ. Trimming pared 1 base from V and 0 bases from J, leaving 18 bases between. The CDR3, as DNA: TGTGCCAGCAGCTTAGAAGGGGCAGGGTTCGTCGCTAACTATGGCTACACCTTC. Translating it yields CASSLEGAGFVANYGYTF.

The CDR3 DNA follows: TGCAGCGTGGAGCGGAAAACGGAGCAGTTCTTC. Translating gives CSVERKTEQFF. V and J are TRBV29-1 and TRBJ2-1, with D tentatively TRBD2 (5 bases). Germline V gives CDR1 SQVTM, CDR2 ANQGSEA. There are 11 residues in the CDR3. Trimming shortened V by 6 bases and J by 10 bases, and 13 bases separated the two germline ends.

V gene TRBV27 combines with J gene TRBJ2-3; 11 bases are shared with TRBD1. The J segment lost 4 bases and the V segment lost 4 bases, leaving 13 bases of the junction unmatched. Germline CDR1 and CDR2: MNHEY and SMNVEV (reference sequence). This CDR3 spans 18 amino acids. DNA for the CDR3: TGTGCCAGCAGTTCACCCACTTACGGACAGGGGGCCCCAGATACGCAGTATTTT. It specifies CASSSPTYGQGAPDTQYF.

The chain links TRBV15 to TRBJ2-5, with 7 bases aligning to TRBD1. The germline gives CDR1 LNHNV, CDR2 YYDKDF (reference sequence). The CDR3 consists of 16 residues. The J segment lost 2 bases and the V segment lost 1 base, leaving 7 bases of the junction unmatched. CDR3 coding DNA: TGTGCCACCAGCAGAGGAACAGGGGCCGTACAAGAGACCCAGTACTTC. Amino acid sequence: CATSRGTGAVQETQYF. The full variable domain, in which reference TRBV15 and TRBJ2-5 provide the parts outside the CDR3, is DAMVIQNPRYQVTQFGKPVTLSCSQTLNHNVMYWYQQKSSQAPKLLFHYYDKDFNNEADTPDNFQSRRPNTSFCFLDIRSPGLGDTAMYLCATSRGTGAVQETQYFGPGTRLLVL.

This chain joins TRBV9 and TRBJ1-6; maybe TRBD1 (5 bases). The V gene lost 0 bases and the J gene lost 9 bases, with 16 bases spanning the gap. CDR1 SGDLS and CDR2 YYNGEE come from the germline V gene. The CDR3 is 16 amino acids. CDR3: CASSVGQGGLGSPLHF. The CDR3 DNA is TGTGCCAGCAGCGTAGGGCAGGGAGGGTTAGGTTCACCCCTCCACTTT.

The chain couples TRBV19 to TRBJ2-7; a possible D gene is TRBD1 (6 bases). CDR1 is LNHDA and CDR2 is SQIVND in the germline V gene (reference sequence). Trimming cost V 6 bases and J 7 bases, with 10 bases left between them. The CDR3 length is 11 residues. The CDR3, as DNA: TGTGCCAGTAGCAGGGGTGATGAGCAGTACTTC. It encodes CASSRGDEQYF.